The rows below give T cell receptor beta chains drawn from one sample of a study of CD8+ T cells in alopecia areata. The data were produced by immunoSEQ multiplex PCR, yet TCRdb's version contains in-frame clones alone and is incomplete. The table shows approximately 12,000 clones, with about 59% occurring only once. The material sequenced was skin. The source of these receptors is a human donor with alopecia areata. The CDR3 runs from the conserved cysteine through the conserved F or W. D genes are given only for firm matches. Clone size is stated in some rows and not others, as once, few, many or a class when expanded.

clone size	V gene	D gene	J gene	CDR3 protein	CDR3 DNA
-	TRBV29-1	-	TRBJ2-3	CSVEEGGRTDTQYF	TGCAGCGTTGAAGAAGGCGGGCGAACAGATACGCAGTATTTT
-	TRBV9	-	TRBJ1-5	CASSPYSNSNQPQHF	TGTGCCAGCAGCCCCTACTCGAATAGCAATCAGCCCCAGCATTTT
-	TRBV29-1	-	TRBJ2-1	CSVLGPRIGSYNEQFF	TGCAGCGTCTTGGGCCCTAGAATTGGCTCCTACAATGAGCAGTTCTTC
-	TRBV9	TRBD1	TRBJ2-7	CASSPKLGTGTNEQYF	TGTGCCAGCAGTCCCAAACTCGGGACAGGGACCAACGAGCAGTACTTC
medium-sized	TRBV5-5	TRBD1	TRBJ1-2	CASSLQQGSAPGYTF	TGTGCCAGCAGCCTCCAACAGGGGAGTGCCCCAGGGTACACCTTC
-	TRBV19	-	TRBJ2-7	CARTRQGTTYEQYF	TGTGCCAGAACCCGACAGGGGACTACCTACGAGCAGTACTTC
-	TRBV28	-	TRBJ2-3	CASTPGGTGKNTQYF	TGTGCCAGCACCCCGGGGGGGACAGGGAAAAATACGCAGTATTTT
-	TRBV7-9	-	TRBJ2-2	CASSSSRSGLSTGELFF	TGTGCCAGCAGCTCCTCTCGTTCCGGGCTTAGCACCGGGGAGCTGTTTTTT
-	TRBV18	TRBD1	TRBJ1-1	CASQVPGTGGTEAFF	TGTGCCAGCCAAGTCCCCGGGACAGGGGGCACTGAAGCTTTCTTT
-	TRBV6-6	-	TRBJ1-5	CASFEGFGQPQHF	TGTGCCAGCTTTGAGGGGTTTGGTCAGCCCCAGCATTTT
few	TRBV6-6	-	TRBJ2-3	CASSFGGGTDTQYF	TGTGCCAGCAGTTTCGGCGGGGGCACAGATACGCAGTATTTT